This TCR beta chain emerged from a study of T-cell reconstitution after alpha-beta-depleted transplantation in children. During its preparation, the TCRbeta library received unique molecular identifiers. TCRdb reprocessed the PCR reads via MiXCR and lists one record per CDR3 protein. The table shows about 600,000 distinct CDR3 sequences, with roughly a tenth occurring only once. This clonotype was observed many times. Germline V lookup: CDR1 MGHDK, CDR2 SYGVNS. V trimming: 7 bases; J trimming: 5 bases; junction bases outside the gene matches: 7. This CDR3 region has 13 residues. The TCR comes from a human donor who donated a stem cell graft to a child with acute myeloid leukemia. The V and J genes are TRBV25-1 and TRBJ1-1; 7 nucleotides match TRBD1. The source was PBMCs from the stem cell graft donor, collected from the stem cell graft. CDR3 in amino acids: CASMGRGITEAFF. In DNA form, the CDR3 reads TGTGCCAGCATGGGCAGGGGGATTACTGAAGCTTTCTTT.